Sequencing of this T cell receptor beta chain was carried out in a study of blood T cell repertoires in COVID-19. This clone was recorded a few times. Other DNA sequences of this sample code for an identical CDR3. Source study methods: Amplification from reference gene primers served as the basis for estimated nucleated cell counts. Some clones are missing from TCRdb's copy, which holds only in-frame ones; the method was immunoSEQ multiplex PCR. From that table come the V and J calls and clone size; the DNA was used to work out D and trimming. Of some 300,000 clones listed, roughly 90% are singletons. Trimming took off 1 base at V and 1 base at J, with 7 bases between the two ends. Germline-derived CDR1 and CDR2 are SEHNR and FQNEAQ (reference sequence). The CDR3 loop spans 14 amino acids.

Input material: peripheral blood. The J gene is TRBJ1-1, the V gene TRBV7-9, with D maybe TRBD1 (5 bases). This TCR was recovered from a woman in her 40s with COVID-19, enrolled during active disease. CDR3 coding DNA: TGTGCCAGCAGCTTAGGGACAACGAACACTGAAGCTTTCTTT. As protein: CASSLGTTNTEAFF.